The sequence of this TCR beta chain was determined in a study of CD8+CD57+ T cells in acquired aplastic anemia. Study at large: Yields of DNA that came from sorted CD4+ and CD8+ cells averaged 3.2 ug. Notes on the study in general: The study identified twenty-nine CD8+ CDR3 sequences shared by patients and controls.

Profiling of TCR beta VDJ combinations and CDR3 sequences used genomic DNA as template. TCRdb reprocessed the reads via MiXCR and lists one record per CDR3 protein. The repertoire holds around 170,000 distinct CDR3 sequences, approximately 48% seen once, with around 8.8% in the top ten. The table lists this clonotype with many counts. Its antigen is as yet unknown. Germline loops: CDR1 SGHTA, CDR2 FQGTGA. J lost 7 bases, V lost 2 bases, and 8 bases had no gene match. This CDR3 comprises 15 residues. The sequenced patients had an expansion of CD8+CD57+ cells seen by flow cytometry. Blood sampling was performed on the patients, and none of them had received therapy by then.

The V and J genes are TRBV7-3 and TRBJ2-1; the match to TRBD2 covers 7 bases. Sequencing was carried out using sorted CD4+, CD8+, or CD8+CD57+ T cells (not recorded which) from PBMCs. The sequence derives from a human donor with aplastic anemia. CDR3 bases: TGTGCCAGCAGCTTACTAGCGGAGACTATGAATGAGCAGTTCTTC. It encodes CASSLLAETMNEQFF.